The clone carrying this T cell receptor (beta chain) was picked up a small number of times. Its antigen is unidentified. Sequencing ends 3 residues short of the CDR3 end; the germline J gene provides the rest. The sample belongs to a study of T cell clonality in common variable immunodeficiency. Findings and caveats of the study: Common variable immunodeficiency TCR beta sequences reportedly had fewer deletions and N-nucleotide insertions.

The method was immunoSEQ multiplex PCR; TCRdb's version includes in-frame clones alone and lacks a portion of them. The table records roughly 14,000 clones without singletons, the ten largest covering roughly 8.1%. The CDR3 sequence is 13 residues long. Trimming left V 1 base short and J 10 bases short, with 13 bases between. CDR1 is GTSNPN, CDR2 SVGIG, per germline (reference sequence). This chain connects TRBV30 to TRBJ1-4; possibly TRBD1 for D (5 bases). The sample comprised peripheral blood mononuclear cells. The source is a human donor with common variable immunodeficiency. CDR3 DNA, as far as it was read: TGTGCCTGGAGTGGGGGCGGGGGTGGAAAA. It specifies CAWSGGGGGK. The whole CDR3 region reads CAWSGGGGGKLFF.